This T cell receptor beta chain was documented in a study of identical twins. Points from the study as a whole: There were fewer insertions in abundant cord blood beta clonotypes, but memory repertoires showed no such pattern. Zero-insertion analyses could be partly confounded by invariant MAIT and iNKT cells. Without tracking the same donors, conclusions rested on cross-sectional statistical analysis.

Germline V CDR1 and CDR2: MDHEN, SYDVKM. This CDR3 has 16 residues. Trimming took 2 bases from V and 8 from J; bases not matched to a gene: 9. This clonotype was observed many times. Its antigen is as yet unknown. A universal primer site was incorporated via template switching, and the cDNA contained unique molecular identifiers. TCRdb called the 5' RACE reads again in MiXCR, with one record for every CDR3 protein. The sample shows more than 1.5 million distinct CDR3 sequences, 25% to 35% of them seen only once. Sequencing input: cord blood. The chain uses TRBV28 and TRBJ2-3; 11 bases are a match to TRBD2. The source is a newborn girl in good health. The CDR3 DNA sequence: TGTGCCAGCAGTTTAACTAGCGGGAGAGAAAGGGGTACGCAGTATTTT. This gives the protein CASSLTSGRERGTQYF.